This TCR beta chain was profiled in a study of technical replicates of blood from several donors. This clone was counted a single time. CDR1 and CDR2 from the germline V gene are SGDLS and YYNGEE. Germline trimming cut 3 bases from V and 6 bases from J; bases unmatched to any gene: 9. The CDR3 covers 16 residues. Using immunoSEQ multiplex PCR, the repertoire was profiled, and TCRdb retains in-frame clones only, with some absent. The data contain 90,000 to 100,000 clones, just under 95% of them singletons. The TCR originated in a human donor in good health. The rearrangement links TRBV9 to TRBJ2-1, with 10 nucleotides matching TRBD2. The sample comprised T cells isolated from PBMCs. DNA of the CDR3: TGTGCCAGCAGCGCCCAGCGGGAGGGCTACCTCAATGAGCAGTTCTTC. Its protein is CASSAQREGYLNEQFF.